These T cell receptor beta chains were read from a single sample in a study of blood T cell repertoires in COVID-19. The protocol was immunoSEQ multiplex PCR, while the TCRdb copy is restricted to in-frame clones and leaves out a portion. There are 300,000 to 400,000 clones in the sample; over 75% occur only once, and over 0.9% lies in the top ten. Sequencing used PBMCs or T cells enriched from blood (not recorded which). Every receptor here comes from a woman in her twenties or thirties with acute COVID-19. Both conserved end residues are part of each CDR3. Each record gives: clone size, V gene, D gene, J gene, CDR3 protein, CDR3 DNA. A D gene is named only where the DNA matches it firmly. Rows may omit the clone size; those that give it use once, few, many or a size class.

size: NA
V: TRBV27
D: NA
J: TRBJ2-1
CDR3: CASSPTTDSTQQFF
DNA: TGTGCCAGCAGTCCAACCACAGACAGTACCCAACAGTTCTTC

size: NA
V: TRBV2
D: NA
J: TRBJ1-6
CDR3: CASSPGGGAYNSPLHF
DNA: TGTGCCAGCAGTCCAGGCGGAGGGGCTTATAATTCACCCCTCCACTTT

size: NA
V: TRBV10-3
D: TRBD1
J: TRBJ2-2
CDR3: CAISVGQPTGELFF
DNA: TGTGCCATCAGTGTGGGACAGCCGACCGGGGAGCTGTTTTTT

size: few
V: TRBV27
D: NA
J: TRBJ1-4
CDR3: CASSPDWRTNEKLFF
DNA: TGTGCCAGCAGTCCTGACTGGCGGACTAATGAAAAACTGTTTTTT

size: NA
V: TRBV3-1/TRBV3-2
D: TRBD1
J: TRBJ1-3
CDR3: CASSHLTGSGNTIYF
DNA: TGTGCCAGCAGCCACCTGACAGGGTCTGGAAACACCATATATTTT

size: NA
V: TRBV2
D: NA
J: TRBJ2-2
CDR3: CASSATPGQGNTGELFF
DNA: TGTGCCAGCAGTGCGACACCGGGACAAGGGAACACCGGGGAGCTGTTTTTT

size: NA
V: TRBV6-5
D: NA
J: TRBJ2-7
CDR3: CASSKYEQYF
DNA: TGTGCCAGCAGCAAATACGAGCAGTACTTC

size: NA
V: TRBV9
D: NA
J: TRBJ1-4
CDR3: CASSDDRNEKLFF
DNA: TGTGCCAGCAGCGACGACAGGAATGAAAAACTGTTTTTT

size: NA
V: TRBV6-5
D: NA
J: TRBJ1-1
CDR3: CASSLVGASDTEAFF
DNA: TGTGCCAGCAGCCTTGTTGGGGCCTCTGACACTGAAGCTTTCTTT

size: once
V: TRBV18
D: TRBD2
J: TRBJ2-3
CDR3: CASSPRGLALTDTQYF
DNA: TGTGCCAGCTCACCACGGGGACTAGCGTTGACAGATACGCAGTATTTT

size: few
V: TRBV12-5
D: TRBD1
J: TRBJ1-1
CDR3: CASGLVLGTGWPGEAFF
DNA: TGTGCTAGTGGTTTGGTACTCGGGACAGGATGGCCGGGAGAAGCTTTCTTT

size: few
V: TRBV2
D: TRBD1
J: TRBJ1-5
CDR3: CAIGRTGGNQPQHF
DNA: TGTGCCATCGGACGGACAGGAGGCAATCAGCCCCAGCATTTT

size: NA
V: TRBV6-1
D: NA
J: TRBJ1-1
CDR3: CASSDAGDTEAFF
DNA: TGTGCCAGCAGTGATGCAGGGGACACTGAAGCTTTCTTT

size: NA
V: TRBV4-3
D: NA
J: TRBJ2-3
CDR3: CASSQTRGSTDTQYF
DNA: TGCGCCAGCAGCCAGACCCGGGGGTCCACAGATACGCAGTATTTT

size: NA
V: TRBV5-5
D: NA
J: TRBJ2-4
CDR3: CASSSTAAKNIQYF
DNA: TGTGCCAGCAGCTCGACTGCGGCCAAAAACATTCAGTACTTC

size: NA
V: TRBV5-5
D: NA
J: TRBJ1-2
CDR3: CASSSNRVPYGYTF
DNA: TGTGCCAGCAGCTCAAACAGGGTCCCCTATGGCTACACCTTC

size: NA
V: TRBV19
D: NA
J: TRBJ1-2
CDR3: CASKYPVGGGYTF
DNA: TGTGCCAGCAAGTACCCTGTCGGGGGTGGCTACACCTTC

size: NA
V: TRBV19
D: NA
J: TRBJ2-7
CDR3: CASSTGYEQYF
DNA: TGTGCCAGTAGTACAGGCTACGAGCAGTACTTC

size: NA
V: TRBV19
D: TRBD1
J: TRBJ2-1
CDR3: CASKSLRTGDTWFF
DNA: TGTGCCAGTAAATCTCTACGGACAGGGGATACTTGGTTCTTC

size: NA
V: TRBV2
D: TRBD1
J: TRBJ2-2
CDR3: CASSEEGAGGELFF
DNA: TGTGCCAGCAGTGAAGAGGGGGCAGGCGGGGAGCTGTTTTTT

size: NA
V: TRBV27
D: TRBD1
J: TRBJ2-7
CDR3: CASSLQRDRGYEQYF
DNA: TGTGCCAGCAGTCTCCAGCGGGACAGGGGATACGAGCAGTACTTC

size: NA
V: TRBV29-1
D: NA
J: TRBJ2-3
CDR3: CSVGYGGRTDTQYF
DNA: TGCAGCGTTGGCTACGGGGGGCGCACAGATACGCAGTATTTT

size: NA
V: TRBV24-1
D: NA
J: TRBJ1-2
CDR3: CATSESFLYGYTF
DNA: TGTGCCACCAGTGAAAGCTTTTTATATGGCTACACCTTC

size: NA
V: TRBV2
D: TRBD1
J: TRBJ1-5
CDR3: CASRATGGTSNQPQHF
DNA: TGTGCCAGCAGGGCTACAGGGGGCACTAGCAATCAGCCCCAGCATTTT

size: NA
V: TRBV4-1
D: TRBD2
J: TRBJ2-2
CDR3: CASSQEVPSGDTGELFF
DNA: TGCGCCAGCAGCCAAGAGGTCCCTAGCGGGGACACCGGGGAGCTGTTTTTT

size: NA
V: TRBV9
D: NA
J: TRBJ2-4
CDR3: CASSPRLEGSLAKNIQYF
DNA: TGTGCCAGCAGCCCGAGACTAGAGGGTTCCCTAGCCAAAAACATTCAGTACTTC